This is a list of T cell receptor beta chains from one sample in a study of metastatic and nonmetastatic thyroid tumors. MiXCR was used by TCRdb to re-call the PCR reads. This table has about 59,000 clones, roughly 16% appearing once. Sequences were obtained from blood. These receptors came from a male donor with papillary thyroid cancer or a benign thyroid nodule (not recorded which). Some clones in this sample may be carry-over from other donors' samples. Both conserved end residues are part of each CDR3. The D gene is left open where the match is weak. Size is stated for part of the rows, as once, few or many counts, or as a class when the clone is expanded.

TRBD2,TRBV25-1,many,TRBJ2-5,TGTGCCAGCAGGACTAGCGGGAGATGGGGGGAGACCCAGTACTTC,CASRTSGRWGETQYF
-,TRBV6-4,many,TRBJ2-6,TGTGCCAGCAGTGCTAGCTCTGGGGCCAACGTCCTGACTTTC,CASSASSGANVLTF
-,TRBV20-1,many,TRBJ2-3,TGCAGTGCGCGAGGACCCACAGATACGCAGTATTTT,CSARGPTDTQYF
-,TRBV11-1,-,TRBJ1-1,TGTGCCAGCAGCTTGGAACCGGGACTCCCGGGCTTGAACACTGAAGCTTTCTTT,CASSLEPGLPGLNTEAFF
-,TRBV6-1,-,TRBJ2-7,TGTGCCAGCAGTGAAGGACAGATCTCCTACAAGCAGTACTTC,CASSEGQISYKQYF
-,TRBV11-2,many,TRBJ2-3,TGTGCCAGCAGCTTGGAGTGGGGGGGCACAGATACGCAGTATTTT,CASSLEWGGTDTQYF
-,TRBV5-6,-,TRBJ2-1,TGTGCCAGCAGCTTGGGCTACGGCGGAGCCAATGAGCAGTTCTTC,CASSLGYGGANEQFF
TRBD2,TRBV6-1,many,TRBJ2-3,TGTGCCAGCAGTGACGGGGGGGGCCACACAGATACGCAGTATTTT,CASSDGGGHTDTQYF
TRBD1,TRBV5-1,-,TRBJ1-2,TGCGCCAGCAGCGGACAGGGGTTGGAGGGCTACACCTTC,CASSGQGLEGYTF
-,TRBV6-1,-,TRBJ2-1,TGTGCCAGCAGTGCTACAGGGTTTTGGCGTTTGGTCAATGAGCAGTTCTTC,CASSATGFWRLVNEQFF
-,TRBV30,-,TRBJ1-6,TGTGCCTGGAGAGCGGAGAGTAATTCACCCCTCCACTTT,CAWRAESNSPLHF
TRBD2,TRBV4-1,many,TRBJ2-1,TGCGCCAGCGGGAGGGTGGGTATCTTCGATGAGCAGTTCTTC,CASGRVGIFDEQFF
TRBD1,TRBV3-1,many,TRBJ1-2,TGTGCCAGCAGGGGACAGGGACGGGCCTATGGCTACACCTTC,CASRGQGRAYGYTF
-,TRBV9,many,TRBJ2-7,TGTGCCAGCAGCGATTCCCCCGAGAGCTCCTACGAGCAGTACTTC,CASSDSPESSYEQYF
-,TRBV12-3/TRBV12-4,-,TRBJ1-5,TGTGCCAGCAGTTTAGCGCATTGGCTCAGCAATCAGCCCCAGCATTTT,CASSLAHWLSNQPQHF
-,TRBV28,-,TRBJ1-2,TGTGCCAGCAGAACCGGACAGTTTTATGGCTACACCTTC,CASRTGQFYGYTF
-,TRBV18,many,TRBJ2-5,TGTGCCAGCTCCGTGAACTATCAGGAGACCCAGTACTTC,CASSVNYQETQYF
-,TRBV6-1,many,TRBJ1-1,TGTGCCAGCAGAAGGATCTCTTTGGGGTACACTGAAGCTTTCTTT,CASRRISLGYTEAFF
-,TRBV20-1,many,TRBJ2-1,TGCAGTGCTAGGGTCGGATTCGCTGGTAGCCCTGAGCAGTTCTTC,CSARVGFAGSPEQFF
TRBD1,TRBV2,many,TRBJ1-2,TGTGCCAGCAGTTCGTGGGACAGGGGGGACTATGGCTACACCTTC,CASSSWDRGDYGYTF
TRBD2,TRBV6-2/TRBV6-3,-,TRBJ2-2,TGTGCCAGCAGTTACTCGGCTAGCGGGACCCCAACTGTGAACACCGGGGAGCTGTTTTTT,CASSYSASGTPTVNTGELFF
TRBD2,TRBV12-3/TRBV12-4,-,TRBJ2-3,TGTGCCAGCAGTTTGGGACTAACTAGCACAGATACGCAGTATTTT,CASSLGLTSTDTQYF
-,TRBV7-9,many,TRBJ1-1,TGTGCCAGCAGCTCCTCTGGTGAAGCTTTCTTT,CASSSSGEAFF
-,TRBV6-1,many,TRBJ1-2,TGTGCCAGCAGTCAGGACATCTTCTATGGCTACACCTTC,CASSQDIFYGYTF
TRBD1,TRBV29-1,many,TRBJ2-2,TGCAGCGTTAGGACAGGGAATCCTGACACCGGGGAGCTGTTTTTT,CSVRTGNPDTGELFF